The rows below give T cell receptor beta chains drawn from one sample of a study of blood T cell repertoires in COVID-19. Only in-frame clones appear in the TCRdb table, and some are missing; sequencing was by immunoSEQ multiplex PCR. The sample carries 55,000 to 70,000 clones, 91% recorded once. The sequencing input was peripheral blood. Source of these receptors: a middle-aged man with COVID-19, enrolled during active disease. Each CDR3 is given with its conserved first and last residue. The D gene is left open where the match is weak. Size values are once, few and many counts, or a class for expanded clones, and some rows have none.

v_call,clone_size,j_call,d_call,cdr3_nt,cdr3_aa
TRBV5-1,.,TRBJ2-1,TRBD2,TGCGCCAGCAGCTTCTACTCTAGCGGATACTCCTACAATGAGCAGTTCTTC,CASSFYSSGYSYNEQFF
TRBV6-5,.,TRBJ2-2,.,TGTGCCAGCAGCCTGACAGCGAACACCGGGGAGCTGTTTTTT,CASSLTANTGELFF
TRBV19,.,TRBJ2-7,TRBD1,TGTGCCAGTAGTATAGGCAGGGGGCTAGGAGAGCAGTACTTC,CASSIGRGLGEQYF
TRBV5-6,.,TRBJ1-6,.,TGTGCCAGCAGCCCACGCGGGGGCTTGAATTCACCCCTCCACTTT,CASSPRGGLNSPLHF
TRBV18,.,TRBJ2-7,TRBD2,TGTGCCAGCTCACCTCGGGCCCAGGGACTAGCGGGGGGGAGCTCCTACGAGCAGTACTTC,CASSPRAQGLAGGSSYEQYF
TRBV7-9,once,TRBJ1-1,.,TGTGCCAGCAGCCCGCAGGGAGCGGGGGACACTGAAGCTTTCTTT,CASSPQGAGDTEAFF
TRBV19,.,TRBJ2-7,TRBD1,TGTGCCAGGCCGACGAGGGGACAGGCCCCCCACTACGAGCAGTACTTC,CARPTRGQAPHYEQYF
TRBV6-2/TRBV6-3,once,TRBJ2-5,.,TGTGCCAGCAGTCCCCGTCCCAGGGAGGCCCAGTACTTC,CASSPRPREAQYF
TRBV3-1/TRBV3-2,.,TRBJ1-4,TRBD1,TGTGCCAGCAGCCCCCCCGACAGGGGGGAAAAACTGTTTTTT,CASSPPDRGEKLFF
TRBV5-1,.,TRBJ1-4,TRBD1,TGCGCCAGCAAAGGGATTCAGGGGGCCAGGGAAAAACTGTTTTTT,CASKGIQGAREKLFF
TRBV11-1,.,TRBJ2-1,.,TGTGCCAGCAGCTTGGCGGGGAGCTCCTACAATGAGCAGTTCTTC,CASSLAGSSYNEQFF
TRBV28,.,TRBJ2-1,.,TGTGCCAGCACTGGGTTGGAGGGTTGGAATGAGCAGTTCTTC,CASTGLEGWNEQFF
TRBV28,.,TRBJ2-7,TRBD1,TGTGCCAGTGGGGACAGGGAATACGAGCAGTACTTC,CASGDREYEQYF
TRBV28,.,TRBJ2-1,TRBD2,TGTGCCACCTTAGCGGGGGGGTACAGCTCCTACAATGAGCAGTTCTTC,CATLAGGYSSYNEQFF
TRBV30,once,TRBJ2-3,.,TGTGCCTGGAGTGACCTGGGGGCGTGGACAGATACGCAGTATTTT,CAWSDLGAWTDTQYF
TRBV10-3,.,TRBJ2-5,.,TGTGCCATCAGTGAGTCGGGCGAAGAGACCCAGTACTTC,CAISESGEETQYF
TRBV7-3,.,TRBJ1-1,TRBD1,TGTGCCAGCAGCTTATTCCCCACAGGGGGCAGGGACACTGAAGCTTTCTTT,CASSLFPTGGRDTEAFF
TRBV4-2,few,TRBJ1-2,TRBD1,TGTGCCAGCAGCCAGGGGCAGGGGGCAGGTACGGGTGGCTACACCTTC,CASSQGQGAGTGGYTF
TRBV19,.,TRBJ1-6,TRBD1,TGTGCCAGTAGAACCGACAGGGAAAATTCACCCCTCCACTTT,CASRTDRENSPLHF
TRBV29-1,.,TRBJ1-4,.,TGCAGCGTTGGGGACGGGAGAAGTGAAAAACTGTTTTTT,CSVGDGRSEKLFF
TRBV11-2,.,TRBJ2-3,TRBD1,TGTGCCAGCAGCCAGGGGTCAGGGGGAGATACGCAGTATTTT,CASSQGSGGDTQYF
TRBV3-1/TRBV3-2,.,TRBJ1-1,.,TGTGCCAGCAGCCCCATGGGGAGACCAAACACTGAAGCTTTCTTT,CASSPMGRPNTEAFF
TRBV3-1/TRBV3-2,few,TRBJ2-7,TRBD2,TGTGCCAGCAGCCAAGATCGAAGCGGGGGCTTCTACGAGCAGTACTTC,CASSQDRSGGFYEQYF
TRBV6-6,.,TRBJ1-1,.,TGTGCCAGCAGTTTGAGGTGGGGGGGCACTGAAGCTTTCTTT,CASSLRWGGTEAFF
TRBV2,once,TRBJ1-6,TRBD1,TGTGCCAGCAGTGGGGGACAGGTGCTTAATTCACCCCTCCACTTT,CASSGGQVLNSPLHF
TRBV5-4,once,TRBJ2-5,TRBD2,TGTGCCAGCAGCAGAACCTCCGGGACTAGCCGAGAGACCCAGTACTTC,CASSRTSGTSRETQYF
TRBV7-9,.,TRBJ1-1,.,TGTGCCAGCAGCTTAAAAACTCCTCCTGAGGCTTTCTTT,CASSLKTPPEAFF
TRBV6-5,.,TRBJ2-6,.,TGTGCCAGCAGTTACACGGGCTCTGGGGCCAACGTCCTGACTTTC,CASSYTGSGANVLTF
TRBV2,.,TRBJ2-1,TRBD2,TGTGCCAGCAGTGATTTAGCGGGGGGTATCAATGAGCAGTTCTTC,CASSDLAGGINEQFF
TRBV3-1/TRBV3-2,.,TRBJ1-2,.,TGTGCCAGCAGCAGAGAAGCTAACTATGGCTACACCTTC,CASSREANYGYTF